Below, one TCR beta chain is given with its context. The data stem from a study of blood T cell repertoires in COVID-19. Turning to the study itself: The United States, Italy and Spain supplied acute and convalescent COVID-19 samples. T cells, B-cell-depleted T cells, or PBMCs provided the cDNA or gDNA that served as material.

The CDR3 is made up of 16 amino acids. Germline V lookup: CDR1 SGHTA, CDR2 FQGNSA. Germline trimming cut 6 bases from V and 4 bases from J; bases unmatched to any gene: 11. In the authors' methods: Cell counts per sample came from amplifying reference gene primers. Data came from immunoSEQ multiplex PCR; TCRdb stores just in-frame clones and leaves some out. That table supplies the V and J calls and clone size; D and trimming were determined from the DNA. The sample contains about 140,000 clones, about 79% of which appear only once. The source material was peripheral blood. V gene TRBV7-2 combines with J gene TRBJ2-1; 8 positions match TRBD1. The origin of this receptor is a woman aged 80 or over with active or convalescent COVID-19. In nucleotides, the CDR3 is TGTGCCAGCAGTGGGGGGACAGGCGGACCATACAATGAGCAGTTCTTC. Amino acid sequence: CASSGGTGGPYNEQFF. The complete variable domain, with remaining parts taken from reference TRBV7-2 and TRBJ2-1, reads GAGVSQSPSNKVTEKGKDVELRCDPISGHTALYWYRQSLGQGLEFLIYFQGNSAPDKSGLPSDRFSAERTGGSVSTLTIQRTQQEDSAVYLCASSGGTGGPYNEQFFGPGTRLTVL.